These 12 T cell receptor beta chains share one sample of origin, sequenced in a study of T cell responses to AZD1222 COVID-19 vaccine. Repertoires were generated with immunoSEQ multiplex PCR, while TCRdb's copy carries only in-frame clones and drops some. Seen here are roughly 130,000 clones, approximately 85% observed once, and the top ten hold 1.5% to 2%. This specimen was peripheral blood, taken on day 0 of AZD1222 vaccination. These receptors were obtained from an adult in good health.

J is TRBJ2-3 and V is TRBV6-2 or TRBV6-3, with D unclear. Looked up from germline, CDR1 is MNHEY and CDR2 is SVGEGT. Trimming cost V 0 bases and J 7 bases, with 17 bases left between them. The CDR3 sequence is 16 residues long. The CDR3 bases are TGTGCCAGCAGTTACTCGATCCGCAGGAGTGGCAATACGCAGTATTTT. This sequence encodes CASSYSIRRSGNTQYF.

This chain links TRBV13 with TRBJ1-1, with unresolved D. The V end lost 3 bases, the J end lost 2 bases, and 4 bases lay between the germline ends. Germline CDR1 and CDR2: PRHDT and FYEKMQ (reference sequence). The CDR3 covers 12 residues. For the CDR3, the DNA is TGTGCCAGCAGCTTGGATAACACTGAAGCTTTCTTT. Encoded protein: CASSLDNTEAFF.

The chain uses TRBV30 and TRBJ1-6; no reliable D call. The germline V gene has CDR1 GTSNPN and CDR2 SVGIG (reference sequence). With 1 base removed from V and 7 bases from J, the gap between germline ends came to 8 bases. The CDR3 is 13 residues long. CDR3 sequence reads: CAWSAAVNSPLHF. DNA of the CDR3: TGTGCCTGGAGTGCGGCAGTAAATTCACCCCTCCACTTT.

This clone has more than one count but fewer than ten. V usage is TRBV30 and J usage is TRBJ2-7; 11 nucleotides match TRBD1. Per the germline V gene, CDR1 is GTSNPN and CDR2 is SVGIG (reference sequence). J was trimmed by 7 bases and V by 4 bases; bases with no gene match: 9. There are 14 residues in the CDR3. CDR3 loop: CAWNKGQGAREQYF. In DNA form, the CDR3 reads TGTGCCTGGAACAAAGGACAGGGGGCGAGGGAGCAGTACTTC. Variable domain in full (rest from reference TRBV30 and TRBJ2-7): SQTIHQWPATLVQPVGSPLSLECTVEGTSNPNLYWYRQAAGRGLQLLFYSVGIGQISSEVPQNLSASRPQDRQFILSSKKLLLSDSGFYLCAWNKGQGAREQYFGPGTRLTVT.

V gene TRBV19 combines with J gene TRBJ2-3; D may match TRBD1 or TRBD2 (5 bases each). The CDR3 is 17 residues long. In germline, CDR1 is LNHDA, CDR2 SQIVND (reference sequence). Trimming left V 0 bases short and J 1 base short, with 14 bases between. The CDR3 DNA reads TGTGCCAGTAGTATAGATCCCGGGGCCGGGGGCACAGATACGCAGTATTTT. The encoded protein is CASSIDPGAGGTDTQYF.

This chain uses TRBV9 with TRBJ2-7; maybe TRBD2 (5 bases). There are 15 residues in the CDR3. The germline V gene has CDR1 SGDLS and CDR2 YYNGEE. Trimming stripped 0 bases from V and 4 bases from J, with 14 bases between. The CDR3 DNA is TGTGCCAGCAGCGTAGGTTTAGGATCGGGGTACGAGCAGTACTTC. It translates to CASSVGLGSGYEQYF.

The genes are TRBV15 and TRBJ2-1; no reliable D call. The V and J ends lost 0 bases and 9 bases respectively, with 6 bases between them. CDR1 is LNHNV, CDR2 YYDKDF, per germline (reference sequence). The CDR3 extends over 12 amino acids. This CDR3 reads CATSRDFGEQFF. CDR3 coding DNA: TGTGCCACCAGCAGAGATTTTGGTGAGCAGTTCTTC.

This clone has just one count. The V gene is TRBV4-2, the J gene TRBJ1-3; D is undetermined. There are 16 residues in the CDR3. From germline, CDR1 is LGHNA and CDR2 YNFKEQ. The ends were cut back, 3 bases at V and 7 bases at J, with 19 bases in the middle. The CDR3 loop reads CASSHFGRTMGNTIYF. The DNA for the CDR3 is TGTGCCAGCAGCCATTTTGGTCGCACTATGGGGAACACCATATATTTT.

The chain recombines TRBV6-5 with TRBJ1-2; D may be TRBD1 (6 bases). CDR3 length: 15 amino acids. V was cut by 2 bases and J by 4 bases, with 14 bases left in between. Per the germline V gene, CDR1 is MNHEY and CDR2 is SVGAGI. CDR3 residues: CASSYLSGQGYGYTF. CDR3 DNA sequence: TGTGCCAGCAGTTACCTCTCGGGACAAGGCTATGGCTACACCTTC.

The chain couples TRBV15 to TRBJ2-2; D uncertain. Germline CDR1 and CDR2: LNHNV and YYDKDF (reference sequence). Trimming cost V 7 bases and J 8 bases, with 14 bases left between them. The CDR3 length is 13 residues. CDR3 protein: CATTLFWPGELFF. Here the CDR3 DNA reads TGTGCCACCACTCTCTTCTGGCCGGGGGAGCTGTTTTTT.

This chain links TRBV4-3 with TRBJ2-1, with 7 nucleotides matching TRBD2. Germline V gene sequence: CDR1 LGHNA, CDR2 YSLEER. The J segment lost 10 bases and the V segment lost 0 bases, leaving 24 bases of the junction unmatched. The CDR3 totals 20 residues. CDR3 region: CASSQDLGLWGRATEEEQFF. CDR3 DNA: TGCGCCAGCAGCCAAGATTTAGGTCTCTGGGGGAGGGCCACCGAGGAGGAGCAGTTCTTC.

In regard to this clone: At the DNA level, this CDR3 is encoded by other sequences in the same sample as well. This chain uses TRBV5-1 with TRBJ2-1, with D possibly matching TRBD1 (5 bases). Germline values: CDR1 SGHRS, CDR2 YFSETQ. The ends were cut back, 0 bases at V and 4 bases at J, with 11 bases in the middle. This CDR3 comprises 15 residues. CDR3 DNA: TGCGCCAGCAGCTTGGCCGGTCAGGGTTACAATGAGCAGTTCTTC. It codes for CASSLAGQGYNEQFF.